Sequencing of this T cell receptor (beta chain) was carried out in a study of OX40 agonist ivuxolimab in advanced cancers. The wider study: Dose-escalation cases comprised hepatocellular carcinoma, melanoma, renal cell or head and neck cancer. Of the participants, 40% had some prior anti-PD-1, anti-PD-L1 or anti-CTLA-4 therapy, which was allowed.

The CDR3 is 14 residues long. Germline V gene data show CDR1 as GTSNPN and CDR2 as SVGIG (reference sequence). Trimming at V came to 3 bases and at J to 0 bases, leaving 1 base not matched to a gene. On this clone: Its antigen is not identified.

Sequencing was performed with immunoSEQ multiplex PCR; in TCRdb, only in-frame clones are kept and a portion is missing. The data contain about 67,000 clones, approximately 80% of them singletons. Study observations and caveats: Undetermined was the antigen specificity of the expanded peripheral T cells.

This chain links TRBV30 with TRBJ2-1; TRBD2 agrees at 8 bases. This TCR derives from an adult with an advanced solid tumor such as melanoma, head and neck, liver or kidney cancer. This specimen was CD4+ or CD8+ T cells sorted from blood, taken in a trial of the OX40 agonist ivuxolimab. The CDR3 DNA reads TGTGCCTGGAGGGGGACTAGCTCCTACAATGAGCAGTTCTTC. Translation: CAWRGTSSYNEQFF.